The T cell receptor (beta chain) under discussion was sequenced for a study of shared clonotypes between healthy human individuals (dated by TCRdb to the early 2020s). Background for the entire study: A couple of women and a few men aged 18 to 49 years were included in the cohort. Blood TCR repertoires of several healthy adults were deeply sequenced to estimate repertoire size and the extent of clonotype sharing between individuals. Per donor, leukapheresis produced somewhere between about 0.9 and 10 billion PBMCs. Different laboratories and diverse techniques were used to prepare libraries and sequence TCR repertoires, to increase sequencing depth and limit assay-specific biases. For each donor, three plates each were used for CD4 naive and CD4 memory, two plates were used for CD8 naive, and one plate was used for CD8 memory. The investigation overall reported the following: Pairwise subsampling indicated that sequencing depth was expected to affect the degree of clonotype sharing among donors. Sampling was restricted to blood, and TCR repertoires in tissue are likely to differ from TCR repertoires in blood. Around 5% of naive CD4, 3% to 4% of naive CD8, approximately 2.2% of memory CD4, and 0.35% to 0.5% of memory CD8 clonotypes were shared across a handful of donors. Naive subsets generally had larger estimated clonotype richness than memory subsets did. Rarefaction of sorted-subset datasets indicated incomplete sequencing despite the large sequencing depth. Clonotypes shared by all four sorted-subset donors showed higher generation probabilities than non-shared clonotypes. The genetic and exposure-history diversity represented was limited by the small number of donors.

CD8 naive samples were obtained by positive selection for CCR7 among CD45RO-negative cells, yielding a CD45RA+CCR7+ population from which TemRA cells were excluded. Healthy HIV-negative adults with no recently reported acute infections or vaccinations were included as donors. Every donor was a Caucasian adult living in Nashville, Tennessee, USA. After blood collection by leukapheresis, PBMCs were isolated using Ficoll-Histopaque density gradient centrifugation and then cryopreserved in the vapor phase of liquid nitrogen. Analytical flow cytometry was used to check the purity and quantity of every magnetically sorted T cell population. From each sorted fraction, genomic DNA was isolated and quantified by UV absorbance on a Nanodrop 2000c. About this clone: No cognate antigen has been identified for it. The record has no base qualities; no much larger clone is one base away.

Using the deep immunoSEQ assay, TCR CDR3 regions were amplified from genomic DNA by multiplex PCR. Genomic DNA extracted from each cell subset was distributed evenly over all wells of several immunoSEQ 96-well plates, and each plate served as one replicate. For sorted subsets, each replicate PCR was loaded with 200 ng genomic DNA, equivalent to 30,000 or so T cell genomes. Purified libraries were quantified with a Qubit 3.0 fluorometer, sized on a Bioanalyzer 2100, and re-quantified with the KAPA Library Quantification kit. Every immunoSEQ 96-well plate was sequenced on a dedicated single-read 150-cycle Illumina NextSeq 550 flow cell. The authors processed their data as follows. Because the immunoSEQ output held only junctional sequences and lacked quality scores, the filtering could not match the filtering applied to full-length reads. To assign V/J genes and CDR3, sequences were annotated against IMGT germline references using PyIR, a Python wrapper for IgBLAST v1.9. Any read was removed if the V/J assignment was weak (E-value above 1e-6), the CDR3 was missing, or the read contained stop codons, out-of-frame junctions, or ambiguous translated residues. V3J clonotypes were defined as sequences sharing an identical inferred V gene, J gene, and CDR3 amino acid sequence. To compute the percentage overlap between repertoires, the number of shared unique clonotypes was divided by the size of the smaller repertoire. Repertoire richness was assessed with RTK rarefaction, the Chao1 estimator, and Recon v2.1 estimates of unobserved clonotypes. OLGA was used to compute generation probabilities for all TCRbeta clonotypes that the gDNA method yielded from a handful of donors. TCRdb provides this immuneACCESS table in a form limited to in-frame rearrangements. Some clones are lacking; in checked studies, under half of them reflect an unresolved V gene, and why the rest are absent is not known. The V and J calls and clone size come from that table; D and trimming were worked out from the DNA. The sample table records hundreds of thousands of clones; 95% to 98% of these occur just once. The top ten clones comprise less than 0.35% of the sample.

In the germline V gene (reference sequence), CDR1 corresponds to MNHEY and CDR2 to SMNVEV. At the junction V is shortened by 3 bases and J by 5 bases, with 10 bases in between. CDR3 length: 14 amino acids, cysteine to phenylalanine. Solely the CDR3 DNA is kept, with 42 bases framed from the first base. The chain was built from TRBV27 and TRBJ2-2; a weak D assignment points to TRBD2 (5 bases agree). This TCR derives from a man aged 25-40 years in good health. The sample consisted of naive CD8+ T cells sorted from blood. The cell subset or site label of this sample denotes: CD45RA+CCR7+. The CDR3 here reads CASSFRRGTGELFF. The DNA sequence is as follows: TGTGCCAGCAGTTTCCGACGGGGAACCGGGGAGCTGTTTTTT.